This T cell receptor (beta chain) was observed in a study of identical twins. Germline CDR1 is MNHNS and CDR2 is SASEGT. The ends lost 8 bases at V and 0 bases at J; junction bases unmatched: 3. The CDR3 loop spans 14 amino acids. Study results and limitations: These conclusions were based on statistical analysis (cross-sectional, not following the same donors).

A single record per CDR3 protein comes from TCRdb applying MiXCR to the 5' RACE reads. Of about 890,000 distinct CDR3 sequences listed, 9% to 15% are singletons. As concerns this clonotype: Its antigen is currently unknown.

These data were also reused for a study on yellow fever vaccine responses in identical twins.

The receptor was derived from a young woman in good health. V is TRBV6-1 and J is TRBJ1-2; 10 positions match TRBD1. Material for sequencing was PBMCs. DNA of the CDR3: TGTGCCAGCGGGGACAGGGGAGCTAACTATGGCTACACCTTC. Its protein product is CASGDRGANYGYTF.